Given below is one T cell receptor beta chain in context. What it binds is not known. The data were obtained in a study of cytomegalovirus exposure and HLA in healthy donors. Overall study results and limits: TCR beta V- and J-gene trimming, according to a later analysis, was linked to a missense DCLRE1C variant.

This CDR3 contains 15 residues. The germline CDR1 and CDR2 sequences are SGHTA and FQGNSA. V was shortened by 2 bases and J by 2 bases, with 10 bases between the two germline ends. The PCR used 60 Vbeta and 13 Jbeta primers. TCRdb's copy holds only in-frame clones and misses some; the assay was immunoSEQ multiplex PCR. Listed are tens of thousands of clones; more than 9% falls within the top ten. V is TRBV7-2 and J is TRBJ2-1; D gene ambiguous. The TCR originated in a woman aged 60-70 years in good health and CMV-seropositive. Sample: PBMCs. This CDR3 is CASSLRLIPYNEQFF. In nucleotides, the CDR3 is TGTGCCAGCAGCTTAAGACTTATTCCCTACAATGAGCAGTTCTTC. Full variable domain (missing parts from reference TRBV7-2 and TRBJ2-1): GAGVSQSPSNKVTEKGKDVELRCDPISGHTALYWYRQSLGQGLEFLIYFQGNSAPDKSGLPSDRFSAERTGGSVSTLTIQRTQQEDSAVYLCASSLRLIPYNEQFFGPGTRLTVL.